The T cell receptor beta chain described here comes from a study of regulatory T cells in long-lasting Graves disease. Study results and caveats: It was in persistent disease that TRBV28, TRBJ1-2 and TRBJ2-5 were favored. The number of shared public clonotypes was higher in persistent patients (2,741) than new patients (more than 850). Lower TCR diversity characterized persistent Graves' patients relative to newly diagnosed patients.

Time point specified: persistent/refractory GD, antithyroid drugs over 5 years with positive TRAb. Making the TCR library involved RNA that had been extracted from PBMCs. Concerning this clonotype: Antigen unknown.

Arm-PCR of CDR3 regions and iRepertoire HTBI primers were the basis on which TCR beta libraries were built. TCRdb re-analysed the multiplex PCR reads in MiXCR, keeping a single row per CDR3 protein. The sample holds a few hundred thousand distinct CDR3 sequences, 20% to 25% seen once. V shed 6 bases and J shed 5 bases, with 19 bases lying between them. Germline V gene lookup returns CDR1 LNHDA and CDR2 SQIVND (reference sequence). The CDR3 has 15 amino acids. The sequencing used peripheral blood mononuclear cells (PBMCs), collected when the disease was refractory, from a patient treated with antithyroid drugs. V gene TRBV19 combines with J gene TRBJ1-1; maybe TRBD1 (6 bases). The sequence was collected from a female donor with Graves disease. The CDR3 DNA reads as TGTGCCAGTAGAAGACTCGGGACATTTGTGACTGAAGCTTTCTTT. It codes for CASRRLGTFVTEAFF.